This T cell receptor beta chain was retrieved from a study of blood T cell repertoires in COVID-19. Study-wide background: Sources were T cells, B-cell-depleted T cells, or PBMCs; the material itself was cDNA or gDNA.

The CDR3 runs 16 residues. The V gene's germline CDR1 is LGHDT and CDR2 YNNKEL (reference sequence). Trimming removed 1 base from V and 1 base from J, with 14 bases in between. Generated by immunoSEQ multiplex PCR, the TCRdb table keeps only in-frame clones and is missing some. This repertoire shows under 200,000 clones, about 90% found once; its top ten account for around 2.5%. The TCR originated in a man aged 35-49 years with active or convalescent COVID-19. This rearrangement joins TRBV3-1 (or the pseudogene TRBV3-2) to TRBJ2-7; the D is unclear. Sample: peripheral blood. This chain's CDR3 is CASSQVMSTLSYEQYF. The CDR3 nucleotides read TGTGCCAGCAGCCAAGTCATGAGTACCCTTTCCTACGAGCAGTACTTC.